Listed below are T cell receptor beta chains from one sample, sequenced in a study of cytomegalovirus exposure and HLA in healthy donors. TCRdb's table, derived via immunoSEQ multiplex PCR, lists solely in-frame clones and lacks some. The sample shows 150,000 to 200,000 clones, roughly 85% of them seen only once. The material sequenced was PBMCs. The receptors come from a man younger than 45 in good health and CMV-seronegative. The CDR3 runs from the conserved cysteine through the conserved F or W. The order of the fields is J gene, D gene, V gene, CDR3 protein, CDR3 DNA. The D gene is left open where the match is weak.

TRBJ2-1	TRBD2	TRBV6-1	CASSEGSGLAGVLSYNEQFF	TGTGCCAGCAGTGAAGGAAGTGGACTAGCGGGAGTTCTTTCCTACAATGAGCAGTTCTTC
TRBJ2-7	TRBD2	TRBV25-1	CASTHGLAGGNEQYF	TGTGCCAGCACCCATGGACTAGCTGGGGGTAACGAGCAGTACTTC
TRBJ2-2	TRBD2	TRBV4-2	CASSQVAGGRGTGELFF	TGTGCCAGCAGCCAAGTAGCGGGAGGCCGGGGAACCGGGGAGCTGTTTTTT
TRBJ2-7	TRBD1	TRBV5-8	CASSLGQGTWYEQYF	TGTGCCAGCAGCTTAGGACAGGGTACCTGGTACGAGCAGTACTTC
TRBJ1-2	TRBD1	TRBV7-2	CASTRQGAGYGYTF	TGTGCCAGCACCCGACAGGGGGCAGGCTATGGCTACACCTTC
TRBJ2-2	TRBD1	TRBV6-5	CASRATGTNTGELFF	TGTGCCAGCAGGGCGACAGGGACCAACACCGGGGAGCTGTTTTTT
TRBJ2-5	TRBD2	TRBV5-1	CASSLELAGGETQYF	TGCGCCAGCAGCTTGGAACTAGCGGGAGGAGAGACCCAGTACTTC
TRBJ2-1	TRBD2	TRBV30	CAWTPPRLAVRGYNEQFF	TGTGCCTGGACTCCTCCAAGGCTAGCGGTGAGAGGCTACAATGAGCAGTTCTTC
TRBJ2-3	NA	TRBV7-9	CASSHEGGGTDTQYF	TGTGCCAGCAGCCACGAGGGCGGGGGCACAGATACGCAGTATTTT
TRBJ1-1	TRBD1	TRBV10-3	CAISGQENTEAFF	TGTGCCATCAGCGGACAGGAAAACACTGAAGCTTTCTTT
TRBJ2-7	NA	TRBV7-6	CASSLGGDSYYEQYF	TGTGCCAGCAGCTTAGGTGGCGACAGCTACTACGAGCAGTACTTC
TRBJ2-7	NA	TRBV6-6	CASSGHEAAYEQYF	TGTGCCAGCAGTGGTCACGAAGCTGCCTACGAGCAGTACTTC
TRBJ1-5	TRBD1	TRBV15	CATSRPTGGADQPQHF	TGTGCCACCAGCAGACCTACAGGGGGCGCGGATCAGCCCCAGCATTTT
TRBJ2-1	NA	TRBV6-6	CASSYDSRNEQFF	TGTGCCAGCAGTTACGATTCTAGAAATGAGCAGTTCTTC
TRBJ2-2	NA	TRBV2	CASSATGNTGELFF	TGTGCCAGCAGTGCTACGGGTAACACCGGGGAGCTGTTTTTT
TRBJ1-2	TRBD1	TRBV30	CAGGTGVFGGYTF	TGTGCCGGGGGGACAGGGGTTTTCGGTGGCTACACCTTC
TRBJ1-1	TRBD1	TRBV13	CASSLVTGTGDAFF	TGTGCCAGCAGCTTGGTAACCGGGACAGGGGATGCTTTCTTT